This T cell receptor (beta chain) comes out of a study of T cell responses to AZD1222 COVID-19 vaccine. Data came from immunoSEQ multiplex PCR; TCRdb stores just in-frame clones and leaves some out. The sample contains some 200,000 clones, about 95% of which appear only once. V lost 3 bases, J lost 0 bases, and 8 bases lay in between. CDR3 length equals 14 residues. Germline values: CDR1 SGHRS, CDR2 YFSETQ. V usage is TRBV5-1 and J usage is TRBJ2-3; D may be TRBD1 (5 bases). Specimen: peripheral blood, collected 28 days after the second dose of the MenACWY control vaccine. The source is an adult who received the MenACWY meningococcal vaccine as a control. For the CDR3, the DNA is TGCGCCAGCAGCTCTCAGGGCAGCACAGATACGCAGTATTTT. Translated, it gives CASSSQGSTDTQYF.